This T cell receptor (beta chain) comes out of a study of cytomegalovirus exposure and HLA in healthy donors. The length of the CDR3 is 17 residues. Trimming removed 10 bases from V and 0 bases from J, with 22 bases in between. Findings and limits, study-wide: There were a few CMV-associated chains whose specificity for CMV antigens was confirmed in vitro. The finding came from a later analysis; first-cohort TCR clusters tended to co-occur in the approximately 120 validation repertoires. Among TCR sequences, most were rare, though some public TCRs appeared in many donors. Researchers catalogued approximately 170 TCR beta chains as cytomegalovirus-associated.

Clones were sequenced by immunoSEQ multiplex PCR, and TCRdb holds only the in-frame ones, with some missing. The sample contains some 170,000 clones, approximately 86% of which appear only once. Comments on this clone: The antigen remains unidentified.

This sequence joins TRBV6-7 and TRBJ1-5; D might be TRBD1 (6 bases). TRBV6-7 carries the ORF label, with uncertain function. This TCR derives from a woman between 18 and 30 years old in good health and CMV-seronegative. The sample taken for sequencing was PBMCs. The CDR3 DNA reads as TGTGCCAATTGCCGGGACAAAGAAGACTCTAGCAATCAGCCCCAGCATTTT. Amino acid sequence: CANCRDKEDSSNQPQHF.